Sequencing of this T cell receptor beta chain was carried out in a study of T-cell memory formation after mild COVID-19 listed by TCRdb under 2021. For the study in its entirety: TCR sequence clusters from the two donors were found to be largely donor specific. In a couple of donors, T-cell clones that expanded and contracted after mild COVID-19 were tracked by sequencing TCRalpha and TCRbeta repertoires over time. The cohort comprised two young, previously healthy adult volunteers, one female and one male.

PBMCs were isolated by Ficoll-Paque density gradient centrifugation. From a lookup of the germline V gene (reference sequence), CDR1 and CDR2 are SEHNR and FQNEAQ. V loses 3 bases, J loses 14 bases, and the germline ends lie 14 bases apart. Reading from cysteine to phenylalanine, the CDR3 counts 13 amino acids. The kept DNA is CDR3 alone, 39 bases in frame from the first base. The data were produced on an Illumina NovaSeq 6000. TCRalpha and TCRbeta cDNA libraries were built by 5'RACE with constant-segment primers, adding sample barcodes and unique molecular identifiers. Trizol reagent was used to extract RNA from every sample. Amplification of the libraries took two PCR steps, and the second step added a second sample barcode plus Illumina TruSeq adapters. Sequencing of the libraries was done on an Illumina NovaSeq, producing 2 x 150 bp paired-end reads. The authors' analysis ran thus. Reads were demultiplexed and collapsed into UMI-guided consensus sequences with migec v1.2.7. With mixcr v2.1.11, UMI consensuses were aligned to TRA and TRB V and J templates and assembled into clonotypes. Clonotypes were classified as expanded or contracted when called significant by both edgeR and NoisET, with noise models trained on biological replicates. For edgeR calls, the thresholds were a false discovery rate-adjusted p below 0.01 and a log2 fold-change of 1. PCA with hierarchical clustering of max-normalized trajectories of the 1000 most abundant clonotypes was used as exploratory dynamics analysis. Each responding clone was given a CD4 or CD8 phenotype based on the CD4+ and CD8+ repertoires, which had been sequenced separately. In TCRdb, the public reads were trimmed at Q25 with fastp and aligned with MiXCR, with productive beta chains retained. Rows matching on CDR3 protein sequence are summarized as one entry with the most common DNA and genes. The V and J calls come from TCRdb's annotation, not from the publication. For this sample the table gives 250,000 to 300,000 distinct CDR3 sequences, of which around 15% were detected only once. The top ten hold about a fifth of the sample.

Overall study results and their limits: The detection of some responding clones in pre-infection memory suggests that pre-existing cross-reactive memory T cells joined the SARS-CoV-2 response. Contracting CD4+ clones appeared mostly in the CM and EM memory subsets, whereas CD8+ clones were enriched in EMRA. From day 15 to 85, contracting clones showed balanced CD4/CD8 phenotypes, whereas a second wave of clones that expanded from day 15 to 37 leaned towards CD4+. The study covered only a couple of mild cases, and larger cohorts including severe cases with pre-infection samples were considered necessary. SARS-CoV-2 specificity of the second-wave clones peaking on day 37 was not confirmed.

In this sample, this clonotype turned up a few times. The antigen it recognizes is unknown. No base quality information exists; no much larger clone differs at one position. The chain is made from TRBV7-9 and TRBJ1-6; tentative D gene TRBD1, with 5 bases matching. The sequenced material came from PBMCs or a T cell subset sorted from them (not recorded which). The TCR comes from a young man who had mild COVID-19 (a few samples of this study predate the infection). The sample titles of this study are shuffled in the database, so cell type and time point are left out; the donor was told from shared clones. The CDR3 region has the sequence CASSFGTPGALHF. The DNA is as follows: TGTGCCAGCAGCTTCGGGACCCCGGGCGCCCTCCACTTT.